These T cell receptor beta chains were read from a single sample in a study of blood T cell repertoires in COVID-19. Profiled with immunoSEQ multiplex PCR; TCRdb holds only in-frame clones, not every one. The sample carries about 68,000 clones, roughly 90% recorded once. The source material was peripheral blood. The source is a middle-aged man with COVID-19, enrolled during active disease. Each CDR3 is given with its conserved first and last residue. A D gene is named only where the DNA matches it firmly. Expanded clones are given a class, and other clones once, few, many or no size at all.

TRBD1 NA TRBJ2-5 TRBV11-1 CASSLAGQTEETQYF TGTGCCAGCAGCTTAGCGGGACAGACCGAAGAGACCCAGTACTTC
NA NA TRBJ2-3 TRBV28 CASHGLNTDTQYF TGTGCCAGTCACGGTCTCAACACAGATACGCAGTATTTT
TRBD2 few TRBJ2-2 TRBV4-2 CASSQESAGGLGGGELFF TGTGCCAGCAGCCAAGAGTCTGCGGGGGGGCTTGGTGGCGGGGAGCTGTTTTTT
NA once TRBJ1-2 TRBV6-6 CATRDTANYGYTF TGTGCCACCCGGGACACCGCTAACTATGGCTACACCTTC
TRBD1 NA TRBJ2-3 TRBV5-4 CASSPDRASTDTQYF TGTGCCAGCAGTCCCGACAGGGCTAGCACAGATACGCAGTATTTT
TRBD1 NA TRBJ2-7 TRBV6-2/TRBV6-3 CASSYGGTGDYEQYF TGTGCCAGCAGTTACGGGGGGACAGGGGACTACGAGCAGTACTTC
TRBD1 NA TRBJ2-7 TRBV7-2 CASSKGTGGVWYF TGTGCCAGCAGCAAAGGGACAGGGGGTGTATGGTACTTC
NA NA TRBJ2-7 TRBV5-1 CASSPKEGSYEQYF TGCGCCAGCAGCCCGAAGGAGGGCTCCTACGAGCAGTACTTC
NA NA TRBJ2-3 TRBV6-2/TRBV6-3 CASSYSPRDTQYF TGTGCCAGCAGTTACTCCCCCCGGGATACGCAGTATTTT
NA NA TRBJ1-3 TRBV28 CASTPAWASGNTIYF TGTGCCAGCACTCCAGCTTGGGCCTCTGGAAACACCATATATTTT
TRBD1 NA TRBJ1-4 TRBV5-4 CASSSGQINEKLFF TGTGCCAGCAGCTCGGGACAGATTAATGAAAAACTGTTTTTT
NA NA TRBJ2-2 TRBV5-5 CASSREAAVGELFF TGTGCCAGCAGCCGAGAAGCAGCGGTTGGGGAGCTGTTTTTT
NA once TRBJ2-1 TRBV19 CASSISYNEQFF TGTGCCAGTAGTATATCTTACAATGAGCAGTTCTTC
NA NA TRBJ2-1 TRBV28 CASKDRDSYNEQFF TGTGCCAGCAAAGACAGGGACTCTTACAATGAGCAGTTCTTC
NA NA TRBJ2-5 TRBV28 CASSQTRRTGETQYF TGTGCCAGCAGTCAAACTAGGAGGACCGGAGAGACCCAGTACTTC
NA NA TRBJ2-5 TRBV27 CASSLGGREETQYF TGTGCCAGCAGTTTAGGGGGGCGGGAGGAGACCCAGTACTTC
NA NA TRBJ2-4 TRBV2 CASSERGPGGIQYF TGTGCCAGCAGTGAACGTGGCCCGGGTGGCATTCAGTACTTC
NA NA TRBJ2-6 TRBV9 CASSERGQFSGANVLTF TGTGCCAGCAGCGAGAGAGGACAGTTCTCTGGGGCCAACGTCCTGACTTTC
NA NA TRBJ1-2 TRBV3-1/TRBV3-2 CASSQDLRVGYTF TGTGCCAGCAGCCAAGATCTGAGGGTGGGCTACACCTTC
TRBD1 NA TRBJ1-6 TRBV11-2 CASSLTGGALESPLHF TGTGCCAGCAGCTTAACAGGGGGCGCACTTGAGTCACCCCTCCACTTT
NA NA TRBJ1-1 TRBV6-5 CASTPSGQDTEAFF TGTGCCAGCACCCCCTCAGGACAAGACACTGAAGCTTTCTTT
TRBD1 once TRBJ2-5 TRBV30 CAWRKAGGNQETQYF TGTGCCTGGCGTAAGGCAGGGGGAAACCAAGAGACCCAGTACTTC
NA NA TRBJ2-1 TRBV28 CASYEGVRDEQFF TGTGCCAGCTACGAGGGCGTAAGGGATGAGCAGTTCTTC
TRBD2 NA TRBJ2-5 TRBV5-1 CASSFTTSGGETQYF TGCGCCAGCAGCTTTACCACTAGCGGGGGAGAGACCCAGTACTTC
TRBD2 once TRBJ2-5 TRBV7-2 CASSAGLAGQETQYF TGTGCCAGCAGCGCAGGACTAGCGGGGCAAGAGACCCAGTACTTC
TRBD1 NA TRBJ1-2 TRBV6-5 CASSRDRGYGYTF TGTGCCAGCAGCAGGGACAGGGGGTATGGCTACACCTTC
NA NA TRBJ2-3 TRBV24-1 CATSDAGGTDTQYF TGTGCCACCAGTGATGCAGGGGGCACAGATACGCAGTATTTT
TRBD1 NA TRBJ1-1 TRBV29-1 CSVEDHRGSEAFF TGCAGCGTTGAAGATCACAGGGGGTCTGAAGCTTTCTTT
TRBD1 NA TRBJ2-2 TRBV27 CASSSQGATGELFF TGTGCCAGCAGTTCCCAGGGGGCTACCGGGGAGCTGTTTTTT
NA NA TRBJ1-6 TRBV2 CASRTGSPLHF TGTGCCAGCAGGACAGGTTCACCCCTCCACTTT
NA NA TRBJ1-1 TRBV13 CASSFRQTEAFF TGTGCCAGCAGCTTCCGACAGACTGAAGCTTTCTTT
TRBD1 NA TRBJ2-7 TRBV5-1 CASSLKSGTGSSYEQYF TGCGCCAGCAGCTTAAAATCCGGGACAGGGTCTAGCTACGAGCAGTACTTC
NA NA TRBJ2-5 TRBV28 CASSGAGTSQETQYF TGTGCCAGCAGTGGGGCAGGGACAAGTCAAGAGACCCAGTACTTC